The text below deals with one TCR beta chain. This sample is drawn from a study of radiotherapy plus CTLA-4 blockade in lung cancer. The CDR3 length is 15 residues. CDR1 SGHKS and CDR2 YYEKEE come from the germline V gene (reference sequence). Trimming at V came to 5 bases and at J to 7 bases, leaving 14 bases not matched to a gene. Clones were sequenced by immunoSEQ multiplex PCR, and TCRdb holds only the in-frame ones, with some missing. The data hold more than 90,000 clones, with about 83% observed a single time. The clonotype comes from a human donor with non-small cell lung cancer who had a partial response to radiotherapy plus ipilimumab. The input for sequencing was peripheral blood, taken from a patient treated with radiotherapy plus ipilimumab. V gene TRBV5-5 combines with J gene TRBJ2-7; 8 bases fit TRBD1. The DNA of the CDR3 is TGTGCCAGCAGTGCGGACAGGGCCGAGTTGGGTGAGCAGTACTTC. This codes for CASSADRAELGEQYF.